The 21 T cell receptor beta chains below were found in one sample sequenced in a study of blood T cell repertoires in COVID-19. Sequencing was performed with immunoSEQ multiplex PCR; in TCRdb, only in-frame clones are kept and a portion is missing. The sample lists about 110,000 clones, more than 80% seen once, with approximately 5% in the top ten. The sequenced material came from peripheral blood. Every receptor here comes from an older woman with COVID-19, enrolled during active disease.

The rearrangement links TRBV6-1 to TRBJ1-6; D gene unclear. This CDR3 has 15 amino acids. Trimming left V 1 base short and J 14 bases short, with 18 bases between. The germline gives CDR1 MNHNS, CDR2 SASEGT. The CDR3 coding sequence is TGTGCCAGCAGTGAAGAAGTGGGCCTGAGCCCGGCCCTCCACTTT. Protein sequence: CASSEEVGLSPALHF.

This rearrangement joins TRBV9 to TRBJ2-2; 12 nucleotides align to TRBD2. The V gene end was trimmed by 3 bases and the J gene end by 6 bases; junction bases not matched to a gene: 9. This CDR3 region has 17 residues. Germline CDR1 is SGDLS and CDR2 is YYNGEE. Here the CDR3 reads CASSAGRLAGVAGELFF. The DNA for the CDR3 is TGTGCCAGCAGCGCCGGGAGACTAGCGGGGGTCGCCGGGGAGCTGTTTTTT. The complete variable domain, with remaining parts taken from reference TRBV9 and TRBJ2-2, reads DSGVTQTPKHLITATGQRVTLRCSPRSGDLSVYWYQQSLDQGLQFLIQYYNGEERAKGNILERFSAQQFPDLHSELNLSSLELGDSALYFCASSAGRLAGVAGELFFGEGSRLTVL.

The chain joins TRBV18 to TRBJ1-6; D gene uncertain. CDR1 KGHSH and CDR2 LQKENI come from the germline V gene. V lost 3 bases and J lost 7, with 7 bases in between. The CDR3 is 13 amino acids. In DNA form, the CDR3 reads TGTGCCAGCTCACCGCCACAGAATTCACCCCTCCACTTT. Translating it yields CASSPPQNSPLHF.

The J gene is TRBJ2-5, the V gene TRBV20-1, with D unresolved. CDR3 length equals 11 residues. The V end lost 4 bases, the J end lost 2 bases, and 5 bases lay between the germline ends. In germline, CDR1 is DFQATT, CDR2 SNEGSKA (reference sequence). This CDR3 is CSATQQETQYF. CDR3 nucleotide sequence: TGCAGTGCTACCCAGCAAGAGACCCAGTACTTC.

This rearrangement joins TRBV29-1 to TRBJ2-5; maybe TRBD2 (5 bases). V lost 0 bases and J lost 5, with 7 bases in between. Germline V gene lookup returns CDR1 SQVTM and CDR2 ANQGSEA. The CDR3 extends over 12 amino acids. In nucleotides, the CDR3 is TGCAGCGTTGAAGAGGGCGGGGAGACCCAGTACTTC. Translated: CSVEEGGETQYF.

The chain combines TRBV12-3 or TRBV12-4 with TRBJ1-2; a weak D match, TRBD1 (5 bases). Trimming stripped 5 bases from V and 4 bases from J, with 11 bases between. The length of the CDR3 is 13 residues. The CDR3: CASSLDRSYGYTF. CDR3 bases: TGTGCCAGCAGTCTAGACAGATCCTATGGCTACACCTTC.

The chain couples TRBV11-3 to TRBJ1-1; D gene unclear. V shed 1 base and J shed 0 bases, with 12 bases lying between them. The CDR3 consists of 16 residues. Germline CDR1 reads SGHNT; CDR2 reads YENEEA. The CDR3 protein is CASSLVRSILNTEAFF. In DNA form, the CDR3 reads TGTGCCAGCAGCTTAGTAAGAAGCATATTGAACACTGAAGCTTTCTTT.

The DNA of the CDR3 is TGTGCCAGCAGCCTCGGACAGGATTTGGACATTCAGTACTTC. Encoded protein: CASSLGQDLDIQYF. The V gene is TRBV27, the J gene TRBJ2-4, with 7 bases fitting TRBD1. Looked up from germline, CDR1 is MNHEY and CDR2 is SMNVEV (reference sequence). V was pared by 6 bases and J by 8 bases, with 10 bases of the junction left unmatched. The CDR3 runs 14 residues.

CDR3 sequence: CASSLGAISGGTGELFF. Written as DNA, the CDR3 is TGCGCCAGCAGCTTGGGAGCCATTTCAGGGGGGACCGGGGAGCTGTTTTTT. The V call is TRBV5-1, the J call TRBJ2-2; a weak D match, TRBD1 (7 bases). CDR1 and CDR2 from the germline V gene are SGHRS and YFSETQ. The length of the CDR3 is 17 residues. V lost 0 bases and J lost 5, with 17 bases in between.

The V gene is TRBV5-1, the J gene TRBJ2-1; the D is unclear. V shed 1 base and J shed 9 bases, with 8 bases lying between them. From germline, CDR1 is SGHRS and CDR2 YFSETQ. CDR3 length: 12 residues. DNA for the CDR3: TGCGCCAGCAGCTTGCTTTCGGGTGAGCAGTTCTTC. Its protein product is CASSLLSGEQFF.

The V call is TRBV6-2 or TRBV6-3, the J call TRBJ2-3; 7 bases line up with TRBD2. CDR3 size: 17 residues. Germline-derived CDR1 and CDR2 are MNHEY and SVGEGT. Trimming took 5 bases from V and 0 from J; bases not matched to a gene: 11. The CDR3: CASSEGAGPTSTDTQYF. CDR3 in DNA: TGTGCCAGCAGTGAGGGAGCGGGGCCCACTAGCACAGATACGCAGTATTTT.

This chain joins TRBV19 and TRBJ1-1, with a tentative D call TRBD1 (5 bases). The ends were cut back, 2 bases at V and 1 base at J, with 11 bases in the middle. Germline V gene sequence: CDR1 LNHDA, CDR2 SQIVND (reference sequence). This CDR3 has 15 amino acids. For the CDR3, the DNA is TGTGCCAGTAGTATACGCCAGACAGAGAACACTGAAGCTTTCTTT. Translating gives CASSIRQTENTEAFF.

DNA of the CDR3: TGTGATATCGAGTGGTGCAATGAGCAGTTCTTC. This codes for CDIEWCNEQFF. The chain recombines TRBV7-3 with TRBJ2-1; D not resolved. In germline, CDR1 is SGHTA, CDR2 FQGTGA. The CDR3 totals 11 residues.

This clone was picked up a small number of times. The genes are TRBV10-3 and TRBJ2-7; a possible D gene is TRBD2 (5 bases). Deletions cut 8 bases from V and 0 bases from J, with 8 bases between. CDR1 and CDR2 (germline): ENHRY, SYGVKD. The CDR3 length is 12 residues. The CDR3 nucleotides are TGTGCCATCGGACGGGACTCCTACGAGCAGTACTTC. Protein product: CAIGRDSYEQYF.

This clone was counted between two and nine times. The chain links TRBV7-6 to TRBJ1-6; D not resolved. V lost 5 bases to trimming and J lost 9 bases, with 11 bases between them. The length of the CDR3 is 13 residues. Looked up from germline, CDR1 is SGHVS and CDR2 is FNYEAQ. In DNA form, the CDR3 reads TGTGCCAGCAGCCCCGGCGGGGTTTCACCCCTCCACTTT. Translated: CASSPGGVSPLHF.

The J gene is TRBJ2-5, the V gene TRBV6-2 or TRBV6-3, with TRBD2 identical over 12 bases. CDR1 and CDR2 (germline): MNHEY, SVGEGT. The CDR3 runs to 18 residues. The trim removed 0 bases at V and 5 bases at J, leaving 10 bases unmatched. In DNA, the CDR3 is TGTGCCAGCAGTTACTCCGATCTAGCGGGGGGGCCCCGGGAGACCCAGTACTTC. Encoded protein: CASSYSDLAGGPRETQYF.

The chain is built from TRBV12-3 or TRBV12-4 and TRBJ1-4; D gene ambiguous. The CDR3 spans 13 residues. With 4 bases removed from V and 8 bases from J, the gap between germline ends came to 11 bases. CDR3 region: CASSWRSREKLFF. The CDR3 nucleotides are TGTGCCAGCAGTTGGCGGTCGAGAGAAAAACTGTTTTTT.

The chain combines TRBV5-1 with TRBJ1-1; 9 bases line up with TRBD1. This CDR3 region has 16 residues. J gave up 0 bases and V 1 base, and 4 bases lay outside the gene matches. Germline-derived CDR1 and CDR2 are SGHRS and YFSETQ. CDR3 nucleotides: TGCGCCAGCAGCTTGCGGGACAGGGCCTTGAACACTGAAGCTTTCTTT. Its translation: CASSLRDRALNTEAFF.

The genes are TRBV18 and TRBJ1-2; possibly TRBD1 for D (6 bases). The CDR3 length is 15 residues. CDR1 KGHSH and CDR2 LQKENI come from the germline V gene. V lost 2 bases and J lost 6, with 16 bases in between. CDR3 DNA: TGTGCCAGCTCACCAATTGATATGGCAGGGGATGGCTACACCTTC. Translating it yields CASSPIDMAGDGYTF.

The CDR3 region is CASSLGPRETQYF. The CDR3 DNA follows: TGTGCCAGCAGCCTGGGCCCGCGCGAGACCCAGTACTTC. The J gene is TRBJ2-5, the V gene TRBV3-1 (or the pseudogene TRBV3-2); D not certain. The CDR3 covers 13 residues. Trimming cost V 4 bases and J 5 bases, with 11 bases left between them. Germline V gene lookup returns CDR1 LGHDT and CDR2 YNNKEL (reference sequence).

The rearrangement links TRBV30 to TRBJ1-1; 7 nucleotides agree with TRBD1. J lost 1 base, V lost 5 bases, and 1 base had no gene match. Germline V lookup: CDR1 GTSNPN, CDR2 SVGIG (reference sequence). This CDR3 region has 12 residues. The CDR3 reads CAWEGANTEAFF. DNA of the CDR3: TGTGCCTGGGAGGGGGCGAACACTGAAGCTTTCTTT.